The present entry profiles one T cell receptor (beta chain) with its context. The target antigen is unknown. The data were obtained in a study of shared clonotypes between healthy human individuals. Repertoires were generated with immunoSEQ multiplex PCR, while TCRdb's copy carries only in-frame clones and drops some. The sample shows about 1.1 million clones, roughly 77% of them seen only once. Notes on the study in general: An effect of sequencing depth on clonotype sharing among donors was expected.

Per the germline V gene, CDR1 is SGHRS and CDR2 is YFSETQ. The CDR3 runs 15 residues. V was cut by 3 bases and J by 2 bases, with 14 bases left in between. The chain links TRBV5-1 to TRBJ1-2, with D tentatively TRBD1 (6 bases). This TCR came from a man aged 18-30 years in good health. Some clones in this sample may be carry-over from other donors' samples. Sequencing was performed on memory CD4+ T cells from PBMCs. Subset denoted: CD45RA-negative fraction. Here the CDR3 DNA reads TGCGCCAGCAGCTCAGGGGTCCTCCACAACTATGGCTACACCTTC. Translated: CASSSGVLHNYGYTF.